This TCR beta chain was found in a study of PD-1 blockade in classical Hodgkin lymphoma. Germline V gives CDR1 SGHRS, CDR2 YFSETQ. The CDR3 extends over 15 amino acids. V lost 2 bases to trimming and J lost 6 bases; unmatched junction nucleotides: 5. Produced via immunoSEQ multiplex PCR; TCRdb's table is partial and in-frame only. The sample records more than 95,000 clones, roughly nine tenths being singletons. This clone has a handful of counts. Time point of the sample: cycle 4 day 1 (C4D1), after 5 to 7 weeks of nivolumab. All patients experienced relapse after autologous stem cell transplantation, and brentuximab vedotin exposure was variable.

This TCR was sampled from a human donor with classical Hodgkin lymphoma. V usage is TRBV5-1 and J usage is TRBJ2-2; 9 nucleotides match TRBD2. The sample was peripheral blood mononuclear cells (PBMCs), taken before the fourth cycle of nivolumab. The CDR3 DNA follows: TGCGCCAGCAGCTTTAATAGCGGGAGCCCCGGGGAGCTGTTTTTT. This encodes CASSFNSGSPGELFF.